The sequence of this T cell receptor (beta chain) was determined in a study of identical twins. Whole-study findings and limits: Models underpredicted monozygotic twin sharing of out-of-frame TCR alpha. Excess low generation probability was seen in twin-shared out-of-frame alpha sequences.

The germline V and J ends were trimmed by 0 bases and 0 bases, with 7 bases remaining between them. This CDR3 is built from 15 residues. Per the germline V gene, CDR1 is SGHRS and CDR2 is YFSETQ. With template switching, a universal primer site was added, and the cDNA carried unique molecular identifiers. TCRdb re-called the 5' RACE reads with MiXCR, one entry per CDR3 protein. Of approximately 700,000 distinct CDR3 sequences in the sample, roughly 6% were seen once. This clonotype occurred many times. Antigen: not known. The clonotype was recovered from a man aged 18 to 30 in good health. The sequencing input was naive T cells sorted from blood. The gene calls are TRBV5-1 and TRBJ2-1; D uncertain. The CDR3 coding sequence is TGCGCCAGCAGCTTGGCTAGTGCCTCCTACAATGAGCAGTTCTTC. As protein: CASSLASASYNEQFF.